This T cell receptor beta chain was obtained from a study of beta chain features in type 1 diabetes. Trimming cost V 7 bases and J 2 bases; bases outside gene matches: 11. From germline, CDR1 is MNHNY and CDR2 SVGAGI (reference sequence). The CDR3 loop spans 16 amino acids. Expressed TCRB transcripts were sequenced because the isolated RNA had all been reverse transcribed beforehand. The repertoire was sequenced with immunoSEQ multiplex PCR; TCRdb's copy has only in-frame clones and lacks some. The table lists under 950,000 clones, about 17% of them singletons. The table lists this clone with a few counts.

Sequencing used naive CD4+ T cells from blood. The sequence was obtained from a woman younger than 35 in good health. The chain links TRBV6-6 to TRBJ2-3; TRBD1 aligns across 8 bases. The CDR3 bases are TGTGCCAGCACCCCCGGACAGGGATGGGTCACAGATACGCAGTATTTT. Protein: CASTPGQGWVTDTQYF.